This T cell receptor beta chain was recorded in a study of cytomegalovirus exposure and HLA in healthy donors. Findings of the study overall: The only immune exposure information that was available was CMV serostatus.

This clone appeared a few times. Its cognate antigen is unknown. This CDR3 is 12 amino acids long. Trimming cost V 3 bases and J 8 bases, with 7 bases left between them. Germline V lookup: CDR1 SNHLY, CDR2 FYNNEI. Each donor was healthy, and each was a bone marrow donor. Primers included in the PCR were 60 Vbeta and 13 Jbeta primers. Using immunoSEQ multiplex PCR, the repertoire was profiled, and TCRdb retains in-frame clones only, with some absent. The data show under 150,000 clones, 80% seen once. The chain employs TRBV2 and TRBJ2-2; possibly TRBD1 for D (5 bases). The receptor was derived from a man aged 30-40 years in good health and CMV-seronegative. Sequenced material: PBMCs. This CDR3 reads CASSDDSGELFF. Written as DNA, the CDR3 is TGTGCCAGCAGTGATGACAGTGGGGAGCTGTTTTTT. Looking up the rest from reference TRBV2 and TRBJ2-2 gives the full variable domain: EPEVTQTPSHQVTQMGQEVILRCVPISNHLYFYWYRQILGQKVEFLVSFYNNEISEKSEIFDDQFSVERPDGSNFTLKIRSTKLEDSAMYFCASSDDSGELFFGEGSRLTVL.